The present TCR beta chain was sequenced within a study of CD8+ T cells in alopecia areata. About the study: Treated patients swallowed 5 to 10 mg of oral tofacitinib twice daily. For 6 to 18 months, tofacitinib was taken, and 6 months off drug followed.

Germline CDR1 is MNHNY and CDR2 is SVGAGI (reference sequence). CDR3 length equals 15 residues. The V end was cut by 2 bases, the J end by 4 bases, with 14 bases between. The authors extracted RNA and reverse transcribed it into cDNA as the sequencing template. The assay was immunoSEQ multiplex PCR, and TCRdb's table has in-frame clones only and misses some. The sample yields 150,000 or so clones, around 86% seen once. The rearrangement links TRBV6-6 to TRBJ1-1; TRBD1 is a possible D gene (6 bases). The sequencing here drew on CD8+ T cells sorted from blood, taken at week 0. The clonotype comes from a human donor with alopecia areata. CDR3 region: CASSYPRGGSTEAFF. Here the CDR3 DNA reads TGTGCCAGCAGTTACCCGAGGGGGGGGTCCACTGAAGCTTTCTTT.